The T cell receptor (beta chain) under discussion was sequenced for a study of vaccination and CD4 T cells after COVID-19. CDR1 is MDHEN and CDR2 is SYDVKM in the germline V gene. V shed 6 bases and J 4 bases; nucleotides not matched to a gene: 6. The CDR3 loop spans 13 amino acids. About this clonotype: Its antigen is not known.

The Oncomine TCR Beta short-read assay was what sequenced the DNA obtained from cultured CD4+ T cells. TCRdb recomputed calls from the PCR reads with MiXCR, one row per CDR3 protein. This table holds about 17,000 distinct CDR3 sequences, around a third found once. Treatment given: roughly 10-day PBMC culture with coronavirus spike peptide pools or control peptides (ViraFEST assay). The rearrangement uses TRBV28 and TRBJ2-7, with 7 bases matching TRBD1. The TCR comes from a human donor with COVID-19. Sequencing used cultured CD4+ T cells from blood. The CDR3 nucleotides read TGTGCCAGCAGCCTGGGACAGAATTACGAGCAGTACTTC. It translates to CASSLGQNYEQYF.